Following are 4 T cell receptor beta chains from one sample sequenced in a study of blood T cell repertoires in COVID-19. The data were produced by immunoSEQ multiplex PCR, yet TCRdb's version contains in-frame clones alone and is incomplete. The sample has a few hundred thousand clones; 75% to 90% are singletons. Sequenced material: peripheral blood. The source of these receptors is a woman aged 65 to 85 with COVID-19, enrolled during active disease.

The gene calls are TRBV24-1 and TRBJ2-3; no firm D call. Germline-derived CDR1 and CDR2 are KGHDR and SFDVKD. V lost 5 bases, J lost 2 bases, and 4 bases lay in between. CDR3 size: 12 residues. CDR3 protein: CATSALTDTQYF. The CDR3 region has the DNA TGTGCCACCAGTGCTCTCACAGATACGCAGTATTTT.

The chain's CDR3 is CASSTVSGNTIYF. In DNA form, the CDR3 reads TGTGCCAGTAGTACAGTCTCTGGAAACACCATATATTTT. The V call is TRBV19, the J call TRBJ1-3; the D is unclear. Trimming shortened V by 4 bases and J by 0 bases, and 4 bases separated the two germline ends. The CDR3 consists of 13 residues. Germline CDR1 and CDR2: LNHDA and SQIVND (reference sequence).

V and J are TRBV19 and TRBJ1-5; D unclear. Germline values: CDR1 LNHDA, CDR2 SQIVND (reference sequence). V dropped 6 bases and J dropped 0 bases, with 18 bases sitting between them. The CDR3 has 17 amino acids. CDR3 nucleotide sequence: TGTGCCAGTAGGGCCCCACAGTCCTCCGGTAGCAATCAGCCCCAGCATTTT. Its translation: CASRAPQSSGSNQPQHF.

The V call is TRBV28, the J call TRBJ1-1; tentative D call: TRBD1 (5 bases). Looked up from germline, CDR1 is MDHEN and CDR2 is SYDVKM. V lost 6 bases to trimming and J lost 1 base, with 15 bases between them. The CDR3 is 15 residues long. The CDR3 here is CASRSPGQGNTEAFF. CDR3 DNA sequence: TGTGCCAGCAGGTCCCCCGGGCAGGGGAACACTGAAGCTTTCTTT.